Shown below are 21 T cell receptor beta chains from a single sample sequenced in a study of lymphopenia after photon versus proton radiotherapy. The data were produced by immunoSEQ multiplex PCR, yet TCRdb's version contains in-frame clones alone and is incomplete. The sample has roughly 25,000 clones, roughly 87% seen once. The source material was peripheral blood, sampled from a patient treated with photon-based radiotherapy. Source of these receptors: a man in his forties or fifties with gastric cancer.

The gene calls are TRBV6-5 and TRBJ2-2; 8 bases align to TRBD1. This CDR3 region has 14 residues. The J segment lost 7 bases and the V segment lost 2 bases, leaving 3 bases of the junction unmatched. Per germline, CDR1 MNHEY and CDR2 SVGAGI. CDR3 sequence (DNA): TGTGCCAGCAGTTACGGACAGGGCGGCGGGGAGCTGTTTTTT. Translated, it gives CASSYGQGGGELFF.

The chain has TRBV19 and TRBJ2-3; D is undetermined. CDR3 size: 14 residues. Germline loops: CDR1 LNHDA, CDR2 SQIVND (reference sequence). V dropped 5 bases and J dropped 0 bases, with 9 bases sitting between them. CDR3 amino acids: CASSPWMSTDTQYF. The CDR3 DNA reads as TGTGCCAGTAGTCCTTGGATGAGCACAGATACGCAGTATTTT.

This rearrangement joins TRBV11-1 to TRBJ2-1, with D possibly being TRBD2 (6 bases). The V gene lost 5 bases and the J gene lost 11 bases, with 13 bases spanning the gap. Germline CDR1 SGHAT, CDR2 FQDESV (reference sequence). The CDR3 runs to 12 residues. The CDR3 sequence is CASSRIGTQQFF. The CDR3 DNA follows: TGTGCCAGCAGCAGAATCGGGACTCAGCAGTTCTTC.

This chain links TRBV7-9 with TRBJ1-4, with D possibly being TRBD1 (5 bases). V was trimmed by 3 bases and J by 5 bases, leaving 10 bases between them. The CDR3 sequence is 14 residues long. The V gene's germline CDR1 is SEHNR and CDR2 FQNEAQ (reference sequence). The CDR3 here is CASSFDRFNEKLFF. DNA for the CDR3: TGTGCCAGCAGCTTTGACAGATTCAATGAAAAACTGTTTTTT.

This clone was seen more than once but under ten times. The chain is built from TRBV11-1 and TRBJ1-6, with 7 bases lining up with TRBD1. The CDR3 sequence is 16 residues long. Trimming cost V 7 bases and J 12 bases; bases outside gene matches: 18. Germline CDR1 SGHAT, CDR2 FQDESV (reference sequence). Here the CDR3 reads CASTDQGGGGPIPLHF. CDR3 DNA sequence: TGTGCCAGCACCGATCAAGGAGGAGGGGGCCCGATACCCCTCCACTTT.

The chain recombines TRBV2 with TRBJ1-1, with D unclear. This CDR3 is built from 11 residues. Germline V gene sequence: CDR1 SNHLY, CDR2 FYNNEI. V lost 3 bases and J 7 bases, leaving 6 bases between the germline ends. The CDR3: CASSENYEAFF. Written as DNA, the CDR3 is TGTGCCAGCAGTGAGAACTATGAAGCTTTCTTT. Full variable domain (rest looked up from reference TRBV2 and TRBJ1-1): EPEVTQTPSHQVTQMGQEVILRCVPISNHLYFYWYRQILGQKVEFLVSFYNNEISEKSEIFDDQFSVERPDGSNFTLKIRSTKLEDSAMYFCASSENYEAFFGQGTRLTVV.

The chain is built from TRBV10-1 and TRBJ2-1, with D unresolved. Germline CDR1 and CDR2: WNHNN and SYGVQD (reference sequence). V was clipped by 2 bases and J by 0 bases, with 5 bases between them. The CDR3 consists of 14 residues. CDR3 protein: CASSEGSSYNEQFF. DNA of the CDR3: TGCGCCAGCAGTGAGGGAAGCTCCTACAATGAGCAGTTCTTC.

This clone has only a few counts. The rearrangement uses TRBV7-6 and TRBJ2-2; 7 bases map to TRBD1. This CDR3 has 16 residues. The junction had 5 bases not matched to a gene; V was cut back by 3 bases and J by 1 base. Germline-derived CDR1 and CDR2 are SGHVS and FNYEAQ. As DNA, the CDR3 is TGTGCCAGCAGCTTCAGGACAGGCGTGAACACCGGGGAGCTGTTTTTT. It codes for CASSFRTGVNTGELFF.

This chain uses TRBV11-1 with TRBJ2-2; 9 nucleotides match TRBD2. Trimming removed 1 base from V and 4 bases from J; junction bases left unmatched: 4. This CDR3 has 16 amino acids. Germline CDR1 and CDR2: SGHAT and FQDESV (reference sequence). CDR3 residues: CASSLGTSVSTGELFF. The CDR3 DNA is TGTGCCAGCAGCTTAGGGACTAGCGTCTCCACCGGGGAGCTGTTTTTT.

V is TRBV14 and J is TRBJ2-7; a weak D match, TRBD1 (5 bases). The CDR3 covers 13 residues. Trimming shortened V by 0 bases and J by 4 bases, and 7 bases separated the two germline ends. Germline CDR1 reads SGHDN; CDR2 reads FVKESK. In nucleotides, the CDR3 is TGTGCCAGCAGCCAAGATAGGGGTTACGAGCAGTACTTC. This encodes CASSQDRGYEQYF.

J is TRBJ1-5 and V is TRBV27, with D uncertain. V was cut by 6 bases and J by 2 bases, with 14 bases left in between. Germline V lookup: CDR1 MNHEY, CDR2 SMNVEV (reference sequence). This CDR3 region has 15 residues. CDR3 protein: CASSPRFGGNQPQHF. Here the CDR3 DNA reads TGTGCCAGCAGCCCACGCTTTGGGGGCAATCAGCCCCAGCATTTT.

CDR3 DNA: TGTGCCAGCAGCCAAGGACAGGGCCACTTCTATGGCTACACCTTC. Translation gives CASSQGQGHFYGYTF. The rearrangement links TRBV5-4 to TRBJ1-2; TRBD1 matches at 8 bases. The CDR3 is 15 amino acids. Per the germline V gene, CDR1 is SGHNT and CDR2 is YYREEE (reference sequence). After removal of 4 bases from V and 4 bases from J, the junction contained 9 bases not matched to a gene.

This chain links TRBV19 with TRBJ2-3; TRBD1 aligns across 8 bases. The germline V gene encodes CDR1 LNHDA and CDR2 SQIVND (reference sequence). V gave up 4 bases and J gave up 8 bases; unmatched junction bases: 2. The CDR3 contains 12 residues. DNA of the CDR3: TGTGCCAGTAGTAAACAGGGGGTTACGCAGTATTTT. This codes for CASSKQGVTQYF.

The CDR3 sequence is CASSPGRYQPQHF. Here the CDR3 DNA reads TGTGCCAGTAGTCCCGGACGTTATCAGCCCCAGCATTTT. The rearrangement uses TRBV19 and TRBJ1-5, with no clear D. V was trimmed by 5 bases and J by 5 bases, leaving 10 bases between them. The CDR3 extends over 13 amino acids. CDR1 is LNHDA, CDR2 SQIVND, per germline (reference sequence).

This clone has just one count. This chain joins TRBV7-3 and TRBJ2-3; D perhaps matches TRBD2 (5 bases). CDR1 and CDR2 from the germline V gene are SGHTA and FQGTGA. CDR3 length equals 14 residues. V lost 3 bases and J lost 5, with 12 bases in between. This CDR3 reads CASSLTGSRDTQYF. In nucleotides, the CDR3 is TGTGCCAGCAGCTTGACTGGGAGTCGAGATACGCAGTATTTT.

This chain connects TRBV4-3 to TRBJ2-2; possibly TRBD2 for D (6 bases). This CDR3 is built from 15 residues. Germline CDR1 LGHNA, CDR2 YSLEER. The V gene lost 0 bases and the J gene lost 4 bases, with 9 bases spanning the gap. CDR3 loop: CASSQDLGGTGELFF. CDR3 coding DNA: TGCGCCAGCAGCCAAGATCTGGGGGGCACCGGGGAGCTGTTTTTT.

The rearrangement joins TRBV21-1 to TRBJ2-2; TRBD1 reflects the table's D call only, with no check against the DNA. TRBV21-1 is classified as a pseudogene. This CDR3 contains 14 residues. CDR3 sequence reads: CASSRQGNTGELFF. The CDR3 DNA follows: TGTGCCAGCAGCCGACAGGGTAACACCGGGGAGCTGTTTTTT.

DNA for the CDR3: TGTGCCATCAGCACGGGGGGACTCACAGATACGCAGTATTTT. Translating gives CAISTGGLTDTQYF. This chain links TRBV10-3 with TRBJ2-3; 7 bases are shared with TRBD2. Germline assignment: CDR1 ENHRY and CDR2 SYGVKD. J gave up 2 bases and V 6 bases, and 5 bases lay outside the gene matches. This CDR3 region has 14 residues.

The chain has TRBV21-1 and TRBJ2-7; the tabulated D call, TRBD1, remains unverified against the DNA. TRBV21-1 is recorded as a pseudogene. This CDR3 has 15 amino acids. In nucleotides, the CDR3 is TGTGCCAGCACCCAAACAGGACAGGGCCCCTACGAGCAGTACGTC. It codes for CASTQTGQGPYEQYV.

V is TRBV18 and J is TRBJ2-3, with 12 positions matching TRBD2. This CDR3 has 16 residues. Germline V gives CDR1 KGHSH, CDR2 LQKENI. With V trimmed by 6 bases and J by 1 base, 5 bases remained unmatched. CDR3: CASSQTSGGRTDTQYF. CDR3 DNA sequence: TGTGCCAGCTCCCAGACTAGCGGGGGACGCACAGATACGCAGTATTTT.

J is TRBJ1-2 and V is TRBV15; 7 bases agree with TRBD1. Germline CDR1 reads LNHNV; CDR2 reads YYDKDF (reference sequence). V gave up 3 bases and J gave up 2 bases; unmatched junction bases: 6. The length of the CDR3 is 15 residues. Written as DNA, the CDR3 is TGTGCCACCAGCAGCCAGCTGACAGGGAACTATGGCTACACCTTC. Translating it yields CATSSQLTGNYGYTF.